Presented here are 23 T cell receptor beta chains from one specimen sequenced in a study of cytomegalovirus exposure and HLA in healthy donors. In the PCR, 60 Vbeta and 13 Jbeta primers were used. Some clones are missing from TCRdb's copy, which holds only in-frame ones; the method was immunoSEQ multiplex PCR. The sample has under 150,000 clones; about 84% are singletons. The sequenced sample was PBMCs. The receptor set was obtained from a woman in her thirties or forties in good health and CMV-seropositive.

The chain combines TRBV5-4 with TRBJ1-2; 10 nucleotides match TRBD1. V was pared by 4 bases and J by 0 bases, with 9 bases of the junction left unmatched. This CDR3 spans 17 amino acids. The germline V gene encodes CDR1 SGHNT and CDR2 YYREEE (reference sequence). Written as DNA, the CDR3 is TGTGCCAGCAGCCGCGGGACAGGGGCACATACTAACTATGGCTACACCTTC. Its translation is CASSRGTGAHTNYGYTF.

DNA of the CDR3: TGCGCCAGCAGCCTAGCGGGAGCCGGCTACGAGCAGTACTTC. Protein: CASSLAGAGYEQYF. V usage is TRBV4-1 and J usage is TRBJ2-7, with TRBD2 matching over 9 bases. This CDR3 is built from 14 residues. CDR1 and CDR2 (germline): MGHRA, YSYEKL. The V gene end was trimmed by 4 bases and the J gene end by 3 bases; junction bases not matched to a gene: 4.

This clone was seen a single time. The chain couples TRBV28 to TRBJ2-7, with 7 bases aligning to TRBD1. This CDR3 spans 13 amino acids. The junction had 5 bases not matched to a gene; V was cut back by 9 bases and J by 0 bases. In germline, CDR1 is MDHEN, CDR2 SYDVKM. The CDR3 loop reads CASLRQGSYEQYF. The CDR3 nucleotides are TGTGCCAGTCTTCGACAGGGCTCCTACGAGCAGTACTTC.

The chain combines TRBV5-1 with TRBJ2-7; 13 bases align to TRBD2. The junction had 5 bases not matched to a gene; V was cut back by 4 bases and J by 4 bases. The germline V gene has CDR1 SGHRS and CDR2 YFSETQ. This CDR3 has 15 residues. This CDR3 is CASSPGLAGQYEQYF. Here the CDR3 DNA reads TGCGCCAGCAGCCCGGGACTAGCGGGACAATACGAGCAGTACTTC.

The rearrangement joins TRBV9 to TRBJ2-1, with 10 bases matching TRBD2. The CDR3 contains 16 residues. Looked up from germline, CDR1 is SGDLS and CDR2 is YYNGEE. After removal of 6 bases from V and 4 bases from J, the junction contained 10 bases not matched to a gene. CDR3 loop: CASTPPTSGAYNEQFF. CDR3 coding DNA: TGTGCCAGCACTCCCCCTACTAGCGGGGCATACAATGAGCAGTTCTTC.

The sample holds one count of this clone. The gene calls are TRBV19 and TRBJ2-2; no clear D. The germline gives CDR1 LNHDA, CDR2 SQIVND (reference sequence). The CDR3 totals 15 residues. V was pared by 6 bases and J by 1 base, with 12 bases between. This chain's CDR3 is CASSKTSRNTGELFF. In nucleotides, the CDR3 is TGTGCCAGTAGCAAAACGTCCAGGAACACCGGGGAGCTGTTTTTT.

This clone has a handful of counts. This chain uses TRBV7-9 with TRBJ1-1; possibly TRBD1 for D (5 bases). V was trimmed by 5 bases and J by 4 bases, leaving 11 bases between them. The CDR3 is made up of 13 amino acids. Germline-derived CDR1 and CDR2 are SEHNR and FQNEAQ (reference sequence). CDR3 DNA: TGTGCCAGCAGCCGAGGAGACAGCACTGAAGCTTTCTTT. Amino acids: CASSRGDSTEAFF.

This CDR3 is CASSYSASGGYEQYF. In DNA, the CDR3 is TGTGCCAGCAGTTACTCGGCTAGCGGGGGCTACGAGCAGTACTTC. The chain links TRBV6-5 to TRBJ2-7, with 10 positions matching TRBD2. The germline V gene has CDR1 MNHEY and CDR2 SVGAGI. The CDR3 is made up of 15 amino acids. The V segment lost 0 bases and the J segment 3 bases; nucleotides outside the gene matches: 2.

The V gene is TRBV28, the J gene TRBJ1-1, with 9 bases fitting TRBD1. The CDR3 is 13 residues long. V lost 6 bases to trimming and J lost 4 bases; unmatched junction nucleotides: 3. From germline, CDR1 is MDHEN and CDR2 SYDVKM. The CDR3 bases are TGTGCCAGCAGGGGGACAGGGATCACTGAAGCTTTCTTT. Residues: CASRGTGITEAFF.

This chain joins TRBV29-1 and TRBJ2-2, with D maybe TRBD1 (6 bases). V lost 3 bases and J lost 6, with 17 bases in between. The CDR3 is 15 amino acids. The germline CDR1 and CDR2 sequences are SQVTM and ANQGSEA. The CDR3 spells CSVEVVGTRAGELFF. CDR3 DNA sequence: TGCAGCGTTGAGGTGGTCGGGACAAGGGCCGGGGAGCTGTTTTTT.

The sample holds one count of this clone. This rearrangement joins TRBV7-8 to TRBJ2-7; 9 bases align to TRBD2. Losses at the gene ends were 2 bases for V and 3 bases for J; bases not matched to a gene: 2. The CDR3 consists of 14 residues. Germline V gives CDR1 SGHVS, CDR2 FQNEAQ. For the CDR3, the DNA is TGTGCCAGCAGCTTAACTAGCGGGCTCTACGAGCAGTACTTC. Translation gives CASSLTSGLYEQYF. Combining the CDR3 with reference TRBV7-8 and TRBJ2-7 gives the whole variable domain GAGVSQSPRYKVAKRGQDVALRCDPISGHVSLFWYQQALGQGPEFLTYFQNEAQLDKSGLPSDRFFAERPEGSVSTLKIQRTQQEDSAVYLCASSLTSGLYEQYFGPGTRLTVT.

The chain carries TRBV7-8 and TRBJ2-7, with TRBD1 matching 10 bases. V gave up 2 bases and J gave up 4 bases; unmatched junction bases: 11. The CDR3 contains 17 residues. CDR1 is SGHVS, CDR2 FQNEAQ, per germline. The CDR3 nucleotides read TGTGCCAGCAGCTTATTTACCAGGACAGGGGGGAGGTACGAGCAGTACTTC. Translating gives CASSLFTRTGGRYEQYF.

The chain recombines TRBV28 with TRBJ2-7; 7 nucleotides match TRBD1. V lost 4 bases and J lost 2; bases outside the gene matches: 5. This CDR3 is 14 amino acids long. Germline V lookup: CDR1 MDHEN, CDR2 SYDVKM. Here the CDR3 reads CASSSGQSAYEQYF. In DNA form, the CDR3 reads TGTGCCAGCAGTTCGGGACAGAGCGCCTACGAGCAGTACTTC.

This chain connects TRBV4-1 to TRBJ2-3, with 8 bases matching TRBD2. The germline gives CDR1 MGHRA, CDR2 YSYEKL. The CDR3 totals 20 residues. V lost 1 base, J lost 4 bases, and 19 bases stayed unmatched. CDR3 amino acids: CASSQGVAGRFRLAADTQYF. CDR3 bases: TGCGCCAGCAGCCAAGGAGTAGCGGGGAGATTTCGGCTAGCCGCAGATACGCAGTATTTT.

This clone came up once. This chain uses TRBV14 with TRBJ1-1; no firm D call. Germline V CDR1 and CDR2: SGHDN, FVKESK. The CDR3 has 14 residues. Trimming shortened V by 2 bases and J by 0 bases, and 7 bases separated the two germline ends. The CDR3 protein is CASSQFSVNTEAFF. For the CDR3, the DNA is TGTGCCAGCAGCCAATTCTCAGTGAACACTGAAGCTTTCTTT.

The V gene is TRBV5-4, the J gene TRBJ1-2, with 8 bases lining up with TRBD1. Germline loops: CDR1 SGHNT, CDR2 YYREEE (reference sequence). The J segment lost 4 bases and the V segment lost 0 bases, leaving 2 bases of the junction unmatched. This CDR3 region has 14 residues. As DNA, the CDR3 is TGTGCCAGCAGCTTGGACCAGGGGGCCTATGGCTACACCTTC. Encoded protein: CASSLDQGAYGYTF.

The chain carries TRBV19 and TRBJ2-1; perhaps TRBD2 as D (6 bases). CDR3 size: 12 residues. The germline V gene encodes CDR1 LNHDA and CDR2 SQIVND (reference sequence). The V gene lost 5 bases and the J gene lost 10 bases, with 12 bases spanning the gap. The chain's CDR3 is CASSQGLLEQFF. In DNA, the CDR3 is TGTGCCAGTAGTCAGGGACTGCTAGAGCAGTTCTTC.

This chain joins TRBV11-3 and TRBJ2-1, with 9 positions matching TRBD2. This CDR3 has 14 residues. The junction had 7 bases not matched to a gene; V was cut back by 4 bases and J by 9 bases. Germline CDR1 and CDR2: SGHNT and YENEEA. The CDR3 nucleotides are TGTGCCAGCAGCTGGGGACTAGCCTCAGTTGAGCAGTTCTTC. This sequence encodes CASSWGLASVEQFF.

V usage is TRBV2 and J usage is TRBJ2-5; the D gene is possibly TRBD2 (5 bases). The germline V gene has CDR1 SNHLY and CDR2 FYNNEI. CDR3 size: 14 residues. V gave up 2 bases and J gave up 4 bases, with 11 bases separating them. The DNA of the CDR3 is TGTGCCAGCAGTGAATGGGGAGTGTCAGAGACCCAGTACTTC. Translated: CASSEWGVSETQYF.

The chain uses TRBV29-1 and TRBJ2-1; TRBD2 aligns across 10 bases. The CDR3 loop spans 15 amino acids. From germline, CDR1 is SQVTM and CDR2 ANQGSEA. With 8 bases clipped from V and 7 bases from J, the junction kept 14 bases outside the gene matches. The CDR3: CSSRESGRAWNEQFF. In nucleotides, the CDR3 is TGCAGCTCGAGGGAAAGCGGGAGGGCCTGGAATGAGCAGTTCTTC.

Sample share makes this clone medium-sized. The chain combines TRBV19 with TRBJ1-1, with a possible D match to TRBD1 (6 bases). CDR1 is LNHDA and CDR2 is SQIVND in the germline V gene (reference sequence). This CDR3 region has 13 residues. The V and J ends lost 6 bases and 0 bases respectively, with 8 bases between them. CDR3 coding DNA: TGTGCCAGTAGGGGGACATTGAACACTGAAGCTTTCTTT. Translating gives CASRGTLNTEAFF.

This rearrangement joins TRBV5-6 to TRBJ2-3; 14 nucleotides line up with TRBD2. With V trimmed by 0 bases and J by 7 bases, 1 base remained unmatched. The germline V gene has CDR1 SGHDT and CDR2 YYEEEE. This CDR3 contains 15 residues. DNA for the CDR3: TGTGCCAGCAGCTTGGGACTAGCGGGAGGGTATACGCAGTATTTT. Its translation is CASSLGLAGGYTQYF.

On this clone itself: A junction end diverges from the germline sequence, so it may reflect a read error. The chain employs TRBV29-1 and TRBJ2-5; possibly TRBD1 for D (5 bases). The CDR3 is 16 residues long. The germline V gene encodes CDR1 SQVTM and CDR2 ANQGSEA. The CDR3, as DNA: TGCAGCGTCGAAGGCCCCCAGGGAACGGTGGGAGAGACCCAGTACTTC. Residues: CSVEGPQGTVGETQYF.